The 31 T cell receptor beta chains listed next were all sequenced from one sample in a study of graft-versus-host responses after intestinal transplantation. The antigens these receptors bind are not known. Assay: immunoSEQ multiplex PCR; the TCRdb copy retains only in-frame clones and omits some. This table has about 120,000 clones, 85% to 95% appearing once. Sequences were derived from unstimulated CD8+ T cells sorted from spleen or lymph node cells, sampled before intestinal transplant. Receptors were obtained from a human donor who received an intestinal transplant.

Notes on this clone: The sample contains more than one DNA sequence encoding this CDR3. The chain employs TRBV27 and TRBJ2-7; 12 bases line up with TRBD1. In germline, CDR1 is MNHEY, CDR2 SMNVEV (reference sequence). CDR3 length: 14 residues. The J segment lost 4 bases and the V segment lost 6 bases, leaving 4 bases of the junction unmatched. The CDR3 protein is CASSLGQGAYEQYF. CDR3 DNA sequence: TGTGCCAGCAGCCTGGGACAGGGGGCTTACGAGCAGTACTTC.

The chain joins TRBV19 to TRBJ2-3, with 12 bases that match TRBD2. The CDR3 loop spans 17 amino acids. Trimming at V came to 2 bases and at J to 9 bases, leaving 12 bases not matched to a gene. Germline V gene sequence: CDR1 LNHDA, CDR2 SQIVND (reference sequence). The chain's CDR3 is CASSIIPPSGREVTQYF. The DNA of the CDR3 is TGTGCCAGTAGTATAATACCCCCTAGCGGGAGGGAAGTAACGCAGTATTTT.

The chain is built from TRBV4-1 and TRBJ1-5, with a weak D call TRBD1 (5 bases). The CDR3 runs to 16 residues. Between the trimmed V and J ends, which lost 0 bases and 4 bases, there was a span of 13 bases. Germline loops: CDR1 MGHRA, CDR2 YSYEKL. CDR3 DNA: TGCGCCAGCAGCCAAGAGGGACGGGAGAGGAATCAGCCCCAGCATTTT. As protein: CASSQEGRERNQPQHF.

The rearrangement uses TRBV6-1 and TRBJ1-3, with D possibly TRBD1 on 5 matching bases. CDR1 MNHNS and CDR2 SASEGT come from the germline V gene. V was trimmed by 5 bases and J by 4 bases, leaving 15 bases between them. This CDR3 spans 15 amino acids. CDR3: CASSLGQGSGNTIYF. CDR3 coding DNA: TGTGCCAGCAGTTTGGGCCAGGGCTCGGGAAACACCATATATTTT.

The genes are TRBV4-2 and TRBJ1-2; 10 nucleotides line up with TRBD1. Unmatched junction bases numbered 12, after V lost 4 bases and J lost 4 bases. The V gene's germline CDR1 is LGHNA and CDR2 YNFKEQ. CDR3 length: 17 amino acids. Written as DNA, the CDR3 is TGTGCCAGCAGCCCGGACCGGGACAGGGGACTAGGCTATGGCTACACCTTC. It codes for CASSPDRDRGLGYGYTF.

The chain couples TRBV6-1 to TRBJ2-5; TRBD1 matches at 12 bases. The DNA end is a closer match to TRBJ2-7, so the J assignment may be wrong. CDR1 MNHNS and CDR2 SASEGT come from the germline V gene. This CDR3 is built from 13 residues. The CDR3 sequence: CASPGQGAYEQYF. CDR3 DNA: TGTGCCAGCCCGGGACAGGGGGCTTACGAGCAGTACTTC.

This clone showed up just once. The chain links TRBV9 to TRBJ2-5; 9 bases are a match to TRBD1. V shed 3 bases, J shed 2 bases, and the junction held 11 bases outside the gene matches. Per germline, CDR1 SGDLS and CDR2 YYNGEE. The CDR3 loop spans 17 amino acids. CDR3 sequence: CASSANPNRGQQETQYF. CDR3 nucleotides: TGTGCCAGCAGCGCAAACCCAAACAGGGGGCAACAAGAGACCCAGTACTTC.

The chain recombines TRBV11-2 with TRBJ2-5; TRBD1 aligns across 10 bases. The J call is uncertain, as TRBJ2-7 better fits the DNA end. Germline V gene data show CDR1 as SGHAT and CDR2 as FQNNGV. The CDR3 runs to 16 residues. The CDR3 region has the DNA TGTGCCAGCAGCTTAGGGGGAGGGACAGGGGTTTACGAGCAGTACTTC. This translates into CASSLGGGTGVYEQYF.

The chain has TRBV23-1 and TRBJ1-4; a possible D gene is TRBD1 (5 bases). TRBV23-1 is an ORF; its function is uncertain. V was shortened by 6 bases and J by 11 bases, with 22 bases between the two germline ends. The CDR3 contains 15 residues. CDR3 in DNA: TGCGCCAGCAGATGGCGGGACCCCACGGATAGGAAACTGTTTTTT. Translated: CASRWRDPTDRKLFF.

The rearrangement joins TRBV6-5 to TRBJ1-2; 7 nucleotides align to TRBD1. V lost 3 bases to trimming and J lost 3 bases; unmatched junction nucleotides: 10. CDR3 length equals 16 residues. The germline gives CDR1 MNHEY, CDR2 SVGAGI. The CDR3 protein is CASSYTAGGNYYGYTF. CDR3 bases: TGTGCCAGCAGTTATACCGCAGGGGGAAACTACTATGGCTACACCTTC.

The chain joins TRBV6-6 to TRBJ2-7; D gene uncertain. The CDR3 extends over 12 amino acids. V gave up 6 bases and J gave up 2 bases, with 8 bases separating them. The germline V gene has CDR1 MNHNY and CDR2 SVGAGI (reference sequence). The CDR3 nucleotides are TGTGCCAGCAGCCCGGACCCCTACGAGCAGTACTTC. This encodes CASSPDPYEQYF.

The chain employs TRBV28 and TRBJ1-2, with D possibly TRBD1 on 5 matching bases. Trimming cost V 2 bases and J 8 bases, with 18 bases left between them. The CDR3 runs to 15 residues. Germline CDR1 reads MDHEN; CDR2 reads SYDVKM. The CDR3 DNA reads TGTGCCAGCAGTTTACGTCAAGTCAGGTGGGGGGGCTACACCTTC. Translated, it gives CASSLRQVRWGGYTF.

The CDR3 region has the DNA TGTGCCAGCAGCTCACAGGGGGGTCCCTACGAGCAGTACTTC. It yields the protein CASSSQGGPYEQYF. The rearrangement links TRBV14 to TRBJ2-7, with 8 bases lining up with TRBD1. Germline CDR1 and CDR2: SGHDN and FVKESK. The CDR3 runs 14 residues. V dropped 5 bases and J dropped 2; count of bases not matched to a gene: 5. Filled out from reference TRBV14 and TRBJ2-7, the complete variable domain reads EAGVTQFPSHSVIEKGQTVTLRCDPISGHDNLYWYRRVMGKEIKFLLHFVKESKQDESGMPNNRFLAERTGGTYSTLKVQPAELEDSGVYFCASSSQGGPYEQYFGPGTRLTVT.

This chain links TRBV7-9 with TRBJ2-1, with 11 bases aligning to TRBD2. This CDR3 region has 15 residues. Per the germline V gene, CDR1 is SEHNR and CDR2 is FQNEAQ (reference sequence). Losses at the gene ends were 3 bases for V and 4 bases for J; bases not matched to a gene: 2. The DNA for the CDR3 is TGTGCCAGCAGCTTCGCTAGCGGGAGGTACAATGAGCAGTTCTTC. It encodes CASSFASGRYNEQFF.

This rearrangement joins TRBV7-8 to TRBJ1-1; no definite D call. The CDR3 sequence is 14 residues long. The germline V gene has CDR1 SGHVS and CDR2 FQNEAQ. Trimming cost V 5 bases and J 4 bases, with 14 bases left between them. The CDR3, as DNA: TGTGCCAGCAGCCGCAGAGGGTCTTCCACTGAAGCTTTCTTT. It specifies CASSRRGSSTEAFF.

The J gene is TRBJ1-5, the V gene TRBV5-1; D is uncertain. The CDR3 sequence is 13 residues long. Per germline, CDR1 SGHRS and CDR2 YFSETQ. The germline V and J ends were trimmed by 2 bases and 3 bases, with 6 bases remaining between them. This chain's CDR3 is CASSLGVNQPQHF. The CDR3 coding sequence is TGCGCCAGCAGCTTAGGAGTCAATCAGCCCCAGCATTTT.

The chain has TRBV11-2 and TRBJ2-3, with D hard to call. The CDR3 runs 13 residues. Germline loops: CDR1 SGHAT, CDR2 FQNNGV. Trimming pared 1 base from V and 5 bases from J, leaving 7 bases between. CDR3 nucleotide sequence: TGTGCCAGCAGCTTAGGGGCCGGAGATACGCAGTATTTT. Its protein is CASSLGAGDTQYF.

V usage is TRBV2 and J usage is TRBJ2-1; a possible D gene is TRBD1 (6 bases). The ends were cut back, 5 bases at V and 4 bases at J, with 15 bases in the middle. The CDR3 spans 15 residues. Per germline, CDR1 SNHLY and CDR2 FYNNEI. The DNA for the CDR3 is TGTGCCAGCAGTTGGGGGCGGCCCGGATACAATGAGCAGTTCTTC. Translating gives CASSWGRPGYNEQFF.

The chain couples TRBV7-2 to TRBJ1-4; D call uncertain. Trimming pared 0 bases from V and 0 bases from J, leaving 14 bases between. The V gene's germline CDR1 is SGHTA and CDR2 FQGNSA. There are 18 residues in the CDR3. The CDR3 DNA reads TGTGCCAGCAGCTTAGCTGCTGGGGAGATTGCAACTAATGAAAAACTGTTTTTT. This translates into CASSLAAGEIATNEKLFF.

The chain couples TRBV6-6 to TRBJ2-5, with 7 bases fitting TRBD2. CDR1 is MNHNY and CDR2 is SVGAGI in the germline V gene (reference sequence). This CDR3 contains 15 residues. J was trimmed by 1 base and V by 6 bases; bases with no gene match: 8. CDR3 nucleotide sequence: TGTGCCAGCAGCAGCTGGCGGGAGACCCAAGAGACCCAGTACTTC. Residues: CASSSWRETQETQYF.

This chain links TRBV5-6 with TRBJ1-5; D remains ambiguous. The V gene's germline CDR1 is SGHDT and CDR2 YYEEEE. Trimming left V 2 bases short and J 3 bases short, with 12 bases between. This CDR3 has 15 residues. The CDR3 spells CASSFLTSDNQPQHF. The CDR3 nucleotides read TGTGCCAGCAGCTTCCTGACAAGCGACAATCAGCCCCAGCATTTT.

This clone appeared a single time. CDR3 amino acids: CASRPKAGGIEWFPEAFF. CDR3 sequence (DNA): TGTGCCAGCAGACCTAAAGCAGGGGGAATAGAGTGGTTTCCTGAAGCTTTCTTT. The rearrangement links TRBV5-6 to TRBJ1-1, with 7 bases aligning to TRBD1. The CDR3 is 18 amino acids. Unmatched junction bases numbered 22, after V lost 5 bases and J lost 6 bases. Germline CDR1 SGHDT, CDR2 YYEEEE.

This chain's CDR3 is CSVELTPYEQYF. The CDR3 nucleotides read TGCAGCGTTGAACTTACTCCCTACGAGCAGTACTTC. V is TRBV29-1 and J is TRBJ2-7; D unresolved. In germline, CDR1 is SQVTM, CDR2 ANQGSEA. The CDR3 loop spans 12 amino acids. Trimming shortened V by 2 bases and J by 2 bases, and 7 bases separated the two germline ends.

This clone has only one observation. The chain joins TRBV9 to TRBJ2-3; no firm D call. The V and J ends lost 4 bases and 2 bases respectively, with 8 bases between them. Germline values: CDR1 SGDLS, CDR2 YYNGEE. This CDR3 has 13 residues. In nucleotides, the CDR3 is TGTGCCAGCAGCCCGACCAACACAGATACGCAGTATTTT. This gives the protein CASSPTNTDTQYF.

The V gene is TRBV28, the J gene TRBJ2-3, with D uncertain. CDR3 length: 14 amino acids. Trimming stripped 5 bases from V and 4 bases from J, with 13 bases between. Germline CDR1 MDHEN, CDR2 SYDVKM. CDR3 bases: TGTGCCAGCAGTCTTCTGACGGCGGCAGATACGCAGTATTTT. Translation gives CASSLLTAADTQYF.

The V call is TRBV13, the J call TRBJ2-1; no clear D gene. The V end was cut by 5 bases, the J end by 13 bases, with 9 bases between. This CDR3 has 10 amino acids. Germline V CDR1 and CDR2: PRHDT, FYEKMQ (reference sequence). CDR3 DNA: TGTGCCAGCAGCCTTGATAGACAGTTCTTC. Protein product: CASSLDRQFF.

The chain couples TRBV7-3 to TRBJ2-1; 8 bases are a match to TRBD2. The V gene's germline CDR1 is SGHTA and CDR2 FQGTGA. V gave up 5 bases and J gave up 6 bases; unmatched junction bases: 18. This CDR3 is built from 18 residues. The CDR3 region has the DNA TGTGCCAGCAGCCTCAACCCCCCCACTAGCGGAAATGGCAATGAGCAGTTCTTC. Amino acids: CASSLNPPTSGNGNEQFF.

The V gene is TRBV4-1, the J gene TRBJ2-2; possible D gene TRBD1, 5 bases. V gave up 4 bases and J gave up 2 bases, with 11 bases separating them. The germline gives CDR1 MGHRA, CDR2 YSYEKL. This CDR3 region has 15 residues. The CDR3 DNA sequence: TGCGCCAGCAGCCTTCGGACAACCAACACCGGGGAGCTGTTTTTT. This encodes CASSLRTTNTGELFF.

The V and J genes are TRBV7-9 and TRBJ2-7, with D perhaps assigned TRBD1 or TRBD2 (6 bases each). Germline V CDR1 and CDR2: SEHNR, FQNEAQ (reference sequence). V was clipped by 5 bases and J by 6 bases, with 11 bases between them. The CDR3 has 12 residues. The CDR3 nucleotides are TGTGCCAGCAGCCCACAGGGACTCGAGCAGTACTTC. Protein: CASSPQGLEQYF.

V gene TRBV14 combines with J gene TRBJ1-1; D remains ambiguous. The CDR3 length is 16 residues. Trimming left V 1 base short and J 6 bases short, with 18 bases between. Germline V gives CDR1 SGHDN, CDR2 FVKESK. CDR3 in DNA: TGTGCCAGCAGCCAAGCCCTTGACGGCCCTGGGGCTGAAGCTTTCTTT. Translating gives CASSQALDGPGAEAFF.

CDR3 DNA: TGTGCCAGCAGCGTAGGGAAGAAAAATGAGCAGTTCTTC. It is translated as CASSVGKKNEQFF. The chain employs TRBV9 and TRBJ2-1; unclear D gene. CDR1 is SGDLS and CDR2 is YYNGEE in the germline V gene. Trimming pared 0 bases from V and 7 bases from J, leaving 8 bases between. The CDR3 spans 13 residues.